This entry lists 20 T cell receptor beta chains sequenced from one sample in a study of T cell clones after liver transplantation. Generated by immunoSEQ multiplex PCR, the TCRdb table keeps only in-frame clones and is missing some. This sample yields 95,000 to 110,000 clones, of which around four fifths are seen a single time; around 0.97% belongs to the top ten. The sample in question was CD4+ T cells from blood, obtained before liver transplant. These receptors all stem from a human donor who received a liver transplant.

J is TRBJ2-3 and V is TRBV5-5, with 8 bases fitting TRBD1. V lost 0 bases, J lost 3 bases, and 15 bases stayed unmatched. Germline lookup yields CDR1 SGHKS and CDR2 YYEKEE (reference sequence). The CDR3 extends over 19 amino acids. CDR3 region: CASSLGDRFSRSLTDTQYF. The CDR3 bases are TGTGCCAGCAGCTTGGGGGACAGGTTTTCCCGTTCCCTAACAGATACGCAGTATTTT.

This clone was counted once. The V and J genes are TRBV2 and TRBJ2-7, with D perhaps matching TRBD1 (6 bases). V was shortened by 5 bases and J by 2 bases, with 13 bases between the two germline ends. CDR3 length: 14 amino acids. The germline V gene encodes CDR1 SNHLY and CDR2 FYNNEI. In nucleotides, the CDR3 is TGTGCCAGCAGTACCGGGACACCCCCCTACGAGCAGTACTTC. Amino acid sequence: CASSTGTPPYEQYF.

This clone was counted once. The V gene is TRBV11-3, the J gene TRBJ2-5; no firm D call. Germline CDR1 reads SGHNT; CDR2 reads YENEEA. CDR3 length: 13 residues. Trimming pared 5 bases from V and 4 bases from J, leaving 11 bases between. In DNA, the CDR3 is TGTGCCAGCAGCCAGTACGTTGGAGAGACCCAGTACTTC. Amino acids: CASSQYVGETQYF.

CDR3 loop: CASTDRGGGNTDTQYF. In DNA, the CDR3 is TGTGCCAGTACCGATAGGGGGGGTGGCAACACAGATACGCAGTATTTT. The gene calls are TRBV19 and TRBJ2-3, with D possibly matching TRBD2 (7 bases). The V gene lost 7 bases and the J gene lost 2 bases, with 19 bases spanning the gap. Germline V gene lookup returns CDR1 LNHDA and CDR2 SQIVND (reference sequence). The CDR3 length is 16 residues.

The rearrangement joins TRBV29-1 to TRBJ1-1; no clear D. The CDR3 has 13 amino acids. CDR1 SQVTM and CDR2 ANQGSEA come from the germline V gene. Trimming took 6 bases from V and 3 from J, leaving 14 bases between them. Here the CDR3 DNA reads TGCAGCGTGACCCGGGAGTGGGACACTGAAGCTTTCTTT. This sequence encodes CSVTREWDTEAFF.

The rearrangement uses TRBV6-5 and TRBJ2-1, with 7 bases aligning to TRBD1. Germline assignment: CDR1 MNHEY and CDR2 SVGAGI. The V and J ends lost 5 bases and 7 bases, in that order; junction bases with no gene match: 5. This CDR3 has 13 residues. The CDR3 nucleotides are TGTGCCAGCAGTCGAGACAGGGTGAATGAGCAGTTCTTC. It translates to CASSRDRVNEQFF.

In DNA form, the CDR3 reads TGTGCCAGCAGCCAATGGACTAGCGGAGGCTCCTACAATGAGCAGTTCTTC. Protein sequence: CASSQWTSGGSYNEQFF. The chain combines TRBV7-9 with TRBJ2-1; 10 bases map to TRBD2. The CDR3 sequence is 17 residues long. V lost 5 bases to trimming and J lost 0 bases; unmatched junction nucleotides: 7. Germline CDR1 SEHNR, CDR2 FQNEAQ (reference sequence).

This sequence joins TRBV27 and TRBJ1-2, with D hard to call. V was clipped by 2 bases and J by 4 bases, with 8 bases between them. The CDR3 sequence is 13 residues long. The germline V gene encodes CDR1 MNHEY and CDR2 SMNVEV (reference sequence). CDR3: CASSLLGGYGYTF. The CDR3 DNA reads as TGTGCCAGCAGTTTACTTGGCGGCTATGGCTACACCTTC.

The chain joins TRBV7-3 to TRBJ2-2; D ambiguous. The CDR3 totals 14 residues. Trimming pared 1 base from V and 4 bases from J, leaving 7 bases between. Per the germline V gene, CDR1 is SGHTA and CDR2 is FQGTGA. The DNA of the CDR3 is TGTGCCAGCAGCTTAAGCCATGGCACCGGGGAGCTGTTTTTT. This gives the protein CASSLSHGTGELFF. Looking up the rest from reference TRBV7-3 and TRBJ2-2 gives the full variable domain: GAGVSQTPSNKVTEKGKYVELRCDPISGHTALYWYRQSLGQGPEFLIYFQGTGAADDSGLPNDRFFAVRPEGSVSTLKIQRTERGDSAVYLCASSLSHGTGELFFGEGSRLTVL.

The CDR3 sequence: CASSLDYGGGTEAFF. Written as DNA, the CDR3 is TGTGCCAGCAGCTTGGATTACGGGGGCGGCACTGAAGCTTTCTTT. The genes are TRBV5-8 and TRBJ1-1; tentatively, D is TRBD1 (6 bases). This CDR3 contains 15 residues. CDR1 is SGHTS, CDR2 YDEGEE, per germline. Trimming took off 0 bases at V and 4 bases at J, with 13 bases between the two ends.

V is TRBV27 and J is TRBJ2-7; TRBD2 matches 10 bases. From germline, CDR1 is MNHEY and CDR2 SMNVEV (reference sequence). V dropped 3 bases and J dropped 0; count of bases not matched to a gene: 11. This CDR3 spans 18 amino acids. CDR3 nucleotide sequence: TGTGCCAGCAGTTTTATCGGGACTAGCGATAGGAGCTCCTACGAGCAGTACTTC. As protein: CASSFIGTSDRSSYEQYF.

This chain uses TRBV5-4 with TRBJ2-7; D might be TRBD1 (5 bases). The CDR3 extends over 15 amino acids. V was pared by 0 bases and J by 2 bases, with 12 bases between. Germline values: CDR1 SGHNT, CDR2 YYREEE (reference sequence). CDR3 region: CASSLAPGPPYEQYF. CDR3 nucleotide sequence: TGTGCCAGCAGCTTGGCCCCAGGGCCCCCCTACGAGCAGTACTTC.

This clone was observed a few times. The gene calls are TRBV7-6 and TRBJ1-5; D gene unclear. Germline CDR1 and CDR2: SGHVS and FNYEAQ. The CDR3 extends over 14 amino acids. Trimming took 2 bases from V and 7 from J, leaving 12 bases between them. Here the CDR3 reads CASSLSSNSQPQHF. CDR3 bases: TGTGCCAGCAGCTTATCTTCCAATTCACAGCCCCAGCATTTT.

This clone has only one observation. The genes are TRBV6-5 and TRBJ1-1; possibly TRBD1 for D (5 bases). Trimming shortened V by 0 bases and J by 6 bases, and 14 bases separated the two germline ends. The germline gives CDR1 MNHEY, CDR2 SVGAGI. The CDR3 is 15 amino acids. CDR3 residues: CASSYSRGGEAEAFF. The DNA for the CDR3 is TGTGCCAGCAGTTACTCGCGGGGGGGGGAAGCTGAAGCTTTCTTT.

The J gene is TRBJ2-3, the V gene TRBV28, with a weak D call TRBD1 (6 bases). Germline V CDR1 and CDR2: MDHEN, SYDVKM. V gave up 7 bases and J gave up 2 bases, with 13 bases separating them. This CDR3 comprises 14 residues. The CDR3 DNA follows: TGTGCCAGCACCTGGGACACCTACACAGATACGCAGTATTTT. Translated, it gives CASTWDTYTDTQYF.

CDR3 DNA sequence: TGTGCCAGCAGCCCGTCCGGGGGGCCGTCTTTGGAGCAGTTCTTC. Translated: CASSPSGGPSLEQFF. The chain recombines TRBV14 with TRBJ2-1; TRBD2 is a possible D gene (7 bases). The V and J ends lost 4 bases and 10 bases respectively, with 20 bases between them. The CDR3 loop spans 15 amino acids. Germline CDR1 SGHDN, CDR2 FVKESK.

This clone was seen a few times. The V gene is TRBV28, the J gene TRBJ2-7; D tentatively fits TRBD1 or TRBD2 (5 bases each). Between the trimmed V and J ends, which lost 5 bases and 2 bases, there was a span of 16 bases. Looked up from germline, CDR1 is MDHEN and CDR2 is SYDVKM. This CDR3 is built from 15 residues. CDR3 in DNA: TGTGCCAGCAGTCCGGGTTCGGGGCCCCCCTACGAGCAGTACTTC. Amino acid sequence: CASSPGSGPPYEQYF.

The chain is built from TRBV29-1 and TRBJ2-7; 7 nucleotides agree with TRBD1. The length of the CDR3 is 11 residues. Trimming at V came to 4 bases and at J to 5 bases, leaving 2 bases not matched to a gene. Germline V gene data show CDR1 as SQVTM and CDR2 as ANQGSEA. CDR3 DNA: TGCAGCGTTGCCACAGGGGACGAGCAGTACTTC. Residues: CSVATGDEQYF.

There are a few counts of this clone. The chain employs TRBV7-8 and TRBJ1-4; perhaps TRBD1 as D (6 bases). This CDR3 spans 13 amino acids. The V and J ends lost 5 bases and 10 bases respectively, with 14 bases between them. The germline CDR1 and CDR2 sequences are SGHVS and FQNEAQ. This CDR3 is CASSLRTGRKLFF. The DNA for the CDR3 is TGTGCCAGCAGCCTCAGAACAGGGCGAAAACTGTTTTTT.

This clone was found a few times. The chain recombines TRBV27 with TRBJ1-3; a weak D match, TRBD1 (5 bases). V dropped 0 bases and J dropped 0 bases, with 12 bases sitting between them. This CDR3 has 17 amino acids. Germline CDR1 and CDR2: MNHEY and SMNVEV (reference sequence). The CDR3 nucleotides are TGTGCCAGCAGTTTATCGTACACAGGATCCTCTGGAAACACCATATATTTT. Its protein is CASSLSYTGSSGNTIYF.